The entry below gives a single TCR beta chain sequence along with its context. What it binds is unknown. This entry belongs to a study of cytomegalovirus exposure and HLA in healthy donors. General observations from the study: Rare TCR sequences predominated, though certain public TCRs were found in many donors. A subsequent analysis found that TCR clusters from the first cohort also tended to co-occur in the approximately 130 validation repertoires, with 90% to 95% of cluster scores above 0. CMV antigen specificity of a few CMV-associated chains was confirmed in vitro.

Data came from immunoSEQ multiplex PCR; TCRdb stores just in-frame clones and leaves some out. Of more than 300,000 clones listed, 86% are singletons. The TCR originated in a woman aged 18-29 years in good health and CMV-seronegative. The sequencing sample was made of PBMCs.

Written as DNA, the CDR3 is TGTGCCAGTAGCTCAGGATGGGAGGGGACCTACGAGCAGTACTTC. As protein: CASSSGWEGTYEQYF. This chain joins TRBV19 and TRBJ2-7; 7 bases are shared with TRBD2. Germline CDR1 reads LNHDA; CDR2 reads SQIVND (reference sequence). Unmatched junction bases numbered 10, after V lost 6 bases and J lost 2 bases. The CDR3 runs to 15 residues. Drawing the rest from reference TRBV19 and TRBJ2-7, the complete variable domain is DGGITQSPKYLFRKEGQNVTLSCEQNLNHDAMYWYRQDPGQGLRLIYYSQIVNDFQKGDIAEGYSVSREKKESFPLTVTSAQKNPTAFYLCASSSGWEGTYEQYFGPGTRLTVT.